This T cell receptor beta chain is drawn from a study of T cells in Graves' hyperthyroidism and ophthalmopathy. Study-level results: Among thyroid clonotypes expanded above 0.001, most also appeared in blood. A median about 6.2 months before onset, the model predicted ophthalmopathy.

Amplified regions were TCR beta CDR3 sequences from RNA transcripts. The HTBI primer set drove a first-round RT-PCR of the TCR CDR3. TCRdb recomputed calls from the multiplex PCR reads with MiXCR, one row per CDR3 protein. The sample shows hundreds of thousands of distinct CDR3 sequences, about 14% of them seen only once. This clonotype was counted at least ten times. Its antigen is not known. The clonotype was recovered from a man aged 50 to 60 with Graves' ophthalmopathy. Sequencing input: blood.

CDR3 protein: CASSRRGMGTEAFF. The CDR3 DNA reads TGCGCCAGCAGCAGGAGGGGAATGGGGACTGAAGCTTTCTTT. The rearrangement joins TRBV5-1 to TRBJ1-1, with D perhaps TRBD1 (5 bases). This CDR3 contains 14 residues. V dropped 4 bases and J dropped 5 bases, with 15 bases sitting between them. The V gene's germline CDR1 is SGHRS and CDR2 YFSETQ.